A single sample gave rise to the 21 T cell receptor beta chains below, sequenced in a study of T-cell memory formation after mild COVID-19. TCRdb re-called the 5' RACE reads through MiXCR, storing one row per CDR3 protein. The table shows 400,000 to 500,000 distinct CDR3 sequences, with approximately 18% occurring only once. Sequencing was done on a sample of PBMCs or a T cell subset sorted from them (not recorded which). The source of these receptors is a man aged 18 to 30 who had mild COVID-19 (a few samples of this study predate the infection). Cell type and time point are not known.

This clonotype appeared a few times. This CDR3 is CASRESSADTGELFF. The CDR3 nucleotides are TGTGCCAGTAGGGAGTCTAGCGCCGACACCGGGGAGCTGTTTTTT. The J gene is TRBJ2-2, the V gene TRBV19; TRBD2 might be the D (6 bases). CDR1 and CDR2 from the germline V gene are LNHDA and SQIVND (reference sequence). This CDR3 has 15 amino acids. Between the trimmed V and J ends, which lost 6 bases and 3 bases, there was a span of 14 bases.

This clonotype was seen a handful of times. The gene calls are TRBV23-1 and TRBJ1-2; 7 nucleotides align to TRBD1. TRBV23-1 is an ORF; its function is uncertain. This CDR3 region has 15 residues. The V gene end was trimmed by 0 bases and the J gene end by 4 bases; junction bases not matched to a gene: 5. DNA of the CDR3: TGCGCCAGCAGTCAATCAGGGACAGCCTCCTATGGCTACACCTTC. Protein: CASSQSGTASYGYTF.

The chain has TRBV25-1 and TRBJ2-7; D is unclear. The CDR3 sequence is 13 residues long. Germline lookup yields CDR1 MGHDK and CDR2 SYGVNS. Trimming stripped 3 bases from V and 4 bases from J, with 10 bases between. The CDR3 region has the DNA TGTGCCAGCAGTGATTACCCAGATTACGAGCAGTACTTC. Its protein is CASSDYPDYEQYF.

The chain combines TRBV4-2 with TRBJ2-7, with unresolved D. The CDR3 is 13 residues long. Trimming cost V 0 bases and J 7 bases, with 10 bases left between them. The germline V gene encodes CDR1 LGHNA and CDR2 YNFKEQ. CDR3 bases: TGTGCCAGCAGCCAAGATCTCGGACGGGAGCAGTACGTC. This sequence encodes CASSQDLGREQYV.

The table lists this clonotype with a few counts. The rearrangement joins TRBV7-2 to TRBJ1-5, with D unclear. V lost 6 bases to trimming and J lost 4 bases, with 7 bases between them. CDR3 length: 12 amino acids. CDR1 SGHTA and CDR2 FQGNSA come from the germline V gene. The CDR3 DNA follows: TGTGCCAGCAGTTCCCGGAATCAGCCCCAGCATTTT. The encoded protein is CASSSRNQPQHF. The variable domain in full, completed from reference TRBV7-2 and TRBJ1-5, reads GAGVSQSPSNKVTEKGKDVELRCDPISGHTALYWYRQSLGQGLEFLIYFQGNSAPDKSGLPSDRFSAERTGGSVSTLTIQRTQQEDSAVYLCASSSRNQPQHFGDGTRLSIL.

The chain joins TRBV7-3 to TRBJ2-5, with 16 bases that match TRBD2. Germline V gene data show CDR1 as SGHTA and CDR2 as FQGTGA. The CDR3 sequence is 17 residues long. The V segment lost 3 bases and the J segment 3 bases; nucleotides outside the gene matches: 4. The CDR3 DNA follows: TGTGCCAGCAGCTTCGGGACTAGCGGGGGGGGCGAAGAGACCCAGTACTTC. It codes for CASSFGTSGGGEETQYF.

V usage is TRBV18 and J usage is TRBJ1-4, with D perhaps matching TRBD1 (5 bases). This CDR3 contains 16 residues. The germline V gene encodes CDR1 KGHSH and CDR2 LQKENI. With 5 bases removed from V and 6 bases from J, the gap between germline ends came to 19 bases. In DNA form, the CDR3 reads TGTGCCAGCTCAGCCCTGACCGGGGGGTCAGATGAAAAACTGTTTTTT. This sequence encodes CASSALTGGSDEKLFF. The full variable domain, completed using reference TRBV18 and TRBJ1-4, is NAGVMQNPRHLVRRRGQEARLRCSPMKGHSHVYWYRQLPEEGLKFMVYLQKENIIDESGMPKERFSAEFPKEGPSILRIQQVVRGDSAAYFCASSALTGGSDEKLFFGSGTQLSVL.

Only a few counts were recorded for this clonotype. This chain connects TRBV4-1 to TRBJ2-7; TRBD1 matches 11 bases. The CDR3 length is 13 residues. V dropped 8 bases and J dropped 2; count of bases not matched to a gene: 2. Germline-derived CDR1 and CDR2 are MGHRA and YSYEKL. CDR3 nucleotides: TGCGCCAGCGGACAGGGGGCCGCCTACGAGCAGTACTTC. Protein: CASGQGAAYEQYF.

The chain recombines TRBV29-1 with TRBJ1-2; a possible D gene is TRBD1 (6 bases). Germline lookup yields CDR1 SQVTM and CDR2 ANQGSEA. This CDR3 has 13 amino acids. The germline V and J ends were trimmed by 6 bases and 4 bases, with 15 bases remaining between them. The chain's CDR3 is CSVSPGGAYGYTF. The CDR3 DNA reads TGCAGCGTGAGCCCCGGGGGGGCCTATGGCTACACCTTC.

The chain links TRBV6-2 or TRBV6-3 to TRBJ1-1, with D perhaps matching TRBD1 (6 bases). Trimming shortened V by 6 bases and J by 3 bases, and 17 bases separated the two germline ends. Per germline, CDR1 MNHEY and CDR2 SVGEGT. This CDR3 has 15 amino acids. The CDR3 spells CASSPPGHRDTEAFF. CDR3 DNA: TGTGCCAGCAGCCCCCCGGGACACCGAGACACTGAAGCTTTCTTT.

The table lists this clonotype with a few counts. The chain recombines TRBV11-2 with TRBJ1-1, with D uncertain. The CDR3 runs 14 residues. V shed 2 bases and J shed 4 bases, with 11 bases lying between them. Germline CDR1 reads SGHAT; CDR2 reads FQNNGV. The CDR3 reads CASSLYAAGTEAFF. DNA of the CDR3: TGTGCCAGCAGCTTATACGCCGCGGGCACTGAAGCTTTCTTT. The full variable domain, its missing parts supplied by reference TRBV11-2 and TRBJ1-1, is EAGVAQSPRYKIIEKRQSVAFWCNPISGHATLYWYQQILGQGPKLLIQFQNNGVVDDSQLPKDRFSAERLKGVDSTLKIQPAKLEDSAVYLCASSLYAAGTEAFFGQGTRLTVV.

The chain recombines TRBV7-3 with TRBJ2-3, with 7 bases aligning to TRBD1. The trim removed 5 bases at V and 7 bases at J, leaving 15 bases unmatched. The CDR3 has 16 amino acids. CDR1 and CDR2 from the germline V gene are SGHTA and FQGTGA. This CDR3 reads CASSERARQGVNTQYF. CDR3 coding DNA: TGTGCCAGCAGCGAGAGGGCCAGACAGGGAGTAAATACGCAGTATTTT.

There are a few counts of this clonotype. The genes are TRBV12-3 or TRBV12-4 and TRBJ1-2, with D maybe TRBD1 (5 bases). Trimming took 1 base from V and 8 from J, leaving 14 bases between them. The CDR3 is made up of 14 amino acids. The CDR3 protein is CASSLGAGRGGYTF. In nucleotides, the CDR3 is TGTGCCAGCAGTTTAGGGGCAGGGAGAGGGGGCTACACCTTC.

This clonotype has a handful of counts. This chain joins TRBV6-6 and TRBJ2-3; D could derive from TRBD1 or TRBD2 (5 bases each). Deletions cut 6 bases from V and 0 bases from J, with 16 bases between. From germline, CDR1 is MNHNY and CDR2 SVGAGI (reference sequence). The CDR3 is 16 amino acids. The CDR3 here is CASSPSGTLSTDTQYF. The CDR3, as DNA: TGTGCCAGCAGCCCCAGTGGGACCCTTAGCACAGATACGCAGTATTTT.

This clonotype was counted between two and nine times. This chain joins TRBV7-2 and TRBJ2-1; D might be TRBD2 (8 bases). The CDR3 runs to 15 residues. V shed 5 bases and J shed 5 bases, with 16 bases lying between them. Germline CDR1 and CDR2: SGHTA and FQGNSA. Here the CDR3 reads CASSPGGTVNNEQFF. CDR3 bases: TGTGCCAGCAGCCCGGGGGGGACAGTAAACAATGAGCAGTTCTTC.

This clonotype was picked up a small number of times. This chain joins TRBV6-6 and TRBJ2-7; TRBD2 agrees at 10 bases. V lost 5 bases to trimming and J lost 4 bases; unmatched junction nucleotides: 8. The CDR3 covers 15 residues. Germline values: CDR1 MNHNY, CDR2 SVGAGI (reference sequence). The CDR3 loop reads CASSLVLAGEYEQYF. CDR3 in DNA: TGTGCCAGCAGTCTCGTCCTAGCGGGGGAGTACGAGCAGTACTTC.

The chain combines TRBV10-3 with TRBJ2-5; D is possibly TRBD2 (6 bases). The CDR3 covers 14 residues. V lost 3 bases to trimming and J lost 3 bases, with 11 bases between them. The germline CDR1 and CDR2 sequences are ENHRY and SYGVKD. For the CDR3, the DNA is TGTGCCATCAGTGATGCCGGGAGAGAAGAGACCCAGTACTTC. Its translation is CAISDAGREETQYF.

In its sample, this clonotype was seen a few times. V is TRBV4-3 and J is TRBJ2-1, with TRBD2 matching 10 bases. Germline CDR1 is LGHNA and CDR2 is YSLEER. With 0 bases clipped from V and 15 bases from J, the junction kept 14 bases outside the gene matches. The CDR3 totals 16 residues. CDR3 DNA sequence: TGCGCCAGCAGCCAAGAGGCTAGCGGGGGAAGCGGATTAAGGTTCTTC. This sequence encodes CASSQEASGGSGLRFF.

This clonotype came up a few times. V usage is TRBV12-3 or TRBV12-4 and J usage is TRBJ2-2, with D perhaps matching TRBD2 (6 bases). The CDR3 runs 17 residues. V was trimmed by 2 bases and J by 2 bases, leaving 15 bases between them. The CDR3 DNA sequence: TGTGCCAGCAGTTTACCACCGGGACTCGGAAACACCGGGGAGCTGTTTTTT. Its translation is CASSLPPGLGNTGELFF.

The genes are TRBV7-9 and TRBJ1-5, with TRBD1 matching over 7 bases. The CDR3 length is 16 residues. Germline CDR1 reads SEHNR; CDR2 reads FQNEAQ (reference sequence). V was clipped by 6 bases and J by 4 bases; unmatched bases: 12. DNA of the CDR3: TGTGCCAGCAGTGCCGCATCGACAGGGCCAAATCAGCCCCAGCATTTT. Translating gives CASSAASTGPNQPQHF.

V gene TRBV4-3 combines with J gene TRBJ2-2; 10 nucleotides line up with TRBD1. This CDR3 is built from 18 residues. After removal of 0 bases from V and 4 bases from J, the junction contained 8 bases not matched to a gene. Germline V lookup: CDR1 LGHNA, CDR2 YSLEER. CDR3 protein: CASSQEAGTGAITGELFF. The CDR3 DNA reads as TGCGCCAGCAGCCAAGAGGCTGGGACAGGGGCTATCACCGGGGAGCTGTTTTTT.